This T cell receptor (beta chain) is drawn from a study of regulatory and conventional T cells in RAG deficiency. Regarding the study as a whole: Treg unique TCR beta sequences were approximately 96-fold fewer in Omenn syndrome and CID/AS patients than controls.

The data were produced by immunoSEQ multiplex PCR, yet TCRdb's version contains in-frame clones alone and is incomplete. The sample holds about 12,000 clones, about 92% seen once. For this clone: Its antigen remains unknown.

V was pared by 8 bases and J by 5 bases, with 13 bases between. This CDR3 has 13 amino acids. CDR1 and CDR2 from the germline V gene are SNHLY and FYNNEI. The sorted conventional CD4+ T cells were CD25-low and CD127-high, with genomic DNA sequenced. The sample was also linked to a second study, of regulatory T cells. From that second work: Primers: 52 TRBV forward and 13 TRBJ reverse.

This chain uses TRBV2 with TRBJ2-1; no clear D gene. This sequence originates from a human donor in good health. Sequencing was done on a sample of CD4+ effector T cells sorted from blood. The CDR3 sequence is CASLKQQNNEQFF. CDR3 sequence (DNA): TGTGCCAGCTTGAAACAGCAGAACAATGAGCAGTTCTTC.